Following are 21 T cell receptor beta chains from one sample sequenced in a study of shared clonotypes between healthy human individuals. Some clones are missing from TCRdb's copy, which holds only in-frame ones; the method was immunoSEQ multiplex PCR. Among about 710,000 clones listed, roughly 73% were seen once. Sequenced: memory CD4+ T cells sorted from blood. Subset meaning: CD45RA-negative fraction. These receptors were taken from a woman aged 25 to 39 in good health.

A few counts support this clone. The CDR3 spells CSVEIRLDEQFF. The CDR3 bases are TGCAGCGTTGAGATTAGGTTGGATGAGCAGTTCTTC. The chain uses TRBV29-1 and TRBJ2-1; D not certain. V lost 3 bases, J lost 8 bases, and 11 bases lay in between. This CDR3 is 12 amino acids long. Germline V lookup: CDR1 SQVTM, CDR2 ANQGSEA.

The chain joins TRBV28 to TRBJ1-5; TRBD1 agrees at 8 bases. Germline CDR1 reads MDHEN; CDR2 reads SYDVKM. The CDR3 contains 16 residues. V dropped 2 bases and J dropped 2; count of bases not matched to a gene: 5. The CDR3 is CASSLTVRGRNQPQHF. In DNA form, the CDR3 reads TGTGCCAGCAGTTTAACGGTCAGGGGGCGCAATCAGCCCCAGCATTTT.

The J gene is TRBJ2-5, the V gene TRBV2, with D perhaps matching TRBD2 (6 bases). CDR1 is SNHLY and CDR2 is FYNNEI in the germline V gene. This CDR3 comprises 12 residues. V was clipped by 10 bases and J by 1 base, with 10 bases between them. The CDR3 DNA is TGTGCCACCGGGACTTTCCAAGAGACCCAGTACTTC. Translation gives CATGTFQETQYF.

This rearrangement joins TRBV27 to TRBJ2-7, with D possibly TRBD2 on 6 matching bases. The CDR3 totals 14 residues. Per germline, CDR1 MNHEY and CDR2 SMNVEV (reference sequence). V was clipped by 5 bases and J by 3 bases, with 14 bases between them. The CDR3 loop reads CASSHRDLRYEQYF. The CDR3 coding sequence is TGTGCCAGCAGTCACCGGGACTTACGCTACGAGCAGTACTTC.

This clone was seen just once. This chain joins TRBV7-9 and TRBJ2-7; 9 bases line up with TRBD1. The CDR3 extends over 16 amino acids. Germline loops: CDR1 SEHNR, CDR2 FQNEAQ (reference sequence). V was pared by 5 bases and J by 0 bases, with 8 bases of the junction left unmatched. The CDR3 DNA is TGTGCCAGCAGCCCTCCGGGACAGGGTCGCTCCTACGAGCAGTACTTC. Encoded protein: CASSPPGQGRSYEQYF.

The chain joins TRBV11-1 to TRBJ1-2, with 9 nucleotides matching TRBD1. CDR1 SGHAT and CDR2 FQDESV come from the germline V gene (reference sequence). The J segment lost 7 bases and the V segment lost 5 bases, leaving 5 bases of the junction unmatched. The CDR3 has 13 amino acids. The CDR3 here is CASSPWDRAGYTF. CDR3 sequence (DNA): TGTGCCAGCAGCCCGTGGGACAGGGCTGGCTACACCTTC.

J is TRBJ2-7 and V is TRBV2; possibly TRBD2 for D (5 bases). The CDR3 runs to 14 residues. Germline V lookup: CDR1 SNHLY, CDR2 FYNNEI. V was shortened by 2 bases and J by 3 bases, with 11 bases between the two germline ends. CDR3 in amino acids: CASSEQRGYYEQYF. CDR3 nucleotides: TGTGCCAGCAGTGAACAGCGAGGGTACTACGAGCAGTACTTC.

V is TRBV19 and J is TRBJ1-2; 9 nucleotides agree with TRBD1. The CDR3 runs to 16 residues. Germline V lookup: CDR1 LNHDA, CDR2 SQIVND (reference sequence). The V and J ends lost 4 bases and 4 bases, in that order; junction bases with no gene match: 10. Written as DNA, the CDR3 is TGTGCCAGTAGTACGACGTACAGGGGGCTGGGCTATGGCTACACCTTC. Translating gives CASSTTYRGLGYGYTF.

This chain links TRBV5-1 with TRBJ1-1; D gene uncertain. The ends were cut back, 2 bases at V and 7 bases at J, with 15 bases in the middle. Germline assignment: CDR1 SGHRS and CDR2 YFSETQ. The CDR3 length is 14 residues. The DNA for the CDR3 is TGCGCCAGCAGCTTAGCTGGGGTCGATGGTGAAGCTTTCTTT. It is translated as CASSLAGVDGEAFF.

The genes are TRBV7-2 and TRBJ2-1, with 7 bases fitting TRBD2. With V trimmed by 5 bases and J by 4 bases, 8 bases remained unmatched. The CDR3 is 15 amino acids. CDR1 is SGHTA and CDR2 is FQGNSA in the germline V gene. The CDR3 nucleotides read TGTGCCAGCAGCGCCGGGCTAGCGGTTTACAATGAGCAGTTCTTC. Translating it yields CASSAGLAVYNEQFF.

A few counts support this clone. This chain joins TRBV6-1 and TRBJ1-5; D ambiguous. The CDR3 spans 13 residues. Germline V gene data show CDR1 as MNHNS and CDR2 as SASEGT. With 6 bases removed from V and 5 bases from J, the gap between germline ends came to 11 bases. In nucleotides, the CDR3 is TGTGCCAGCAGCGGACTAGGTGATCAGCCCCAGCATTTT. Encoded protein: CASSGLGDQPQHF.

The CDR3 protein is CASSLDRTGTQYF. CDR3 bases: TGTGCCAGCAGCTTAGATAGAACAGGGACGCAGTACTTC. The rearrangement uses TRBV11-2 and TRBJ2-7, with D possibly TRBD1 on 6 matching bases. Per the germline V gene, CDR1 is SGHAT and CDR2 is FQNNGV. V was cut by 0 bases and J by 9 bases, with 12 bases left in between. CDR3 length: 13 residues.

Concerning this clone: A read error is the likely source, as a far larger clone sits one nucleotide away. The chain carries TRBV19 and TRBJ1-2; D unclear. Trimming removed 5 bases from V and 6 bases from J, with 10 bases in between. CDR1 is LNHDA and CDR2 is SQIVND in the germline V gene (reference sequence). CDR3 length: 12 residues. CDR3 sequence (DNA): TGTGCCAGTAGTTCAACGGGCCATGGCTACACCTTC. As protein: CASSSTGHGYTF.

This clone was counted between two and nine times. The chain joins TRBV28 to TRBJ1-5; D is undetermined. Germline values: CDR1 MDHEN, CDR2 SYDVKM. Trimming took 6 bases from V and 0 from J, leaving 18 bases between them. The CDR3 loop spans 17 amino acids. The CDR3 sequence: CASSLGAVGYSNQPQHF. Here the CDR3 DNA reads TGTGCCAGCAGCCTGGGCGCCGTAGGGTATAGCAATCAGCCCCAGCATTTT.

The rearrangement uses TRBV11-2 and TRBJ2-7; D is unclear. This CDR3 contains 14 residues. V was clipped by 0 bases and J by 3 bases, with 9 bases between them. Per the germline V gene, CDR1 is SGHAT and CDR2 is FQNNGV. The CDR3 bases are TGTGCCAGCAGCTTAGATCAGACGGACTACGAGCAGTACTTC. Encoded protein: CASSLDQTDYEQYF.

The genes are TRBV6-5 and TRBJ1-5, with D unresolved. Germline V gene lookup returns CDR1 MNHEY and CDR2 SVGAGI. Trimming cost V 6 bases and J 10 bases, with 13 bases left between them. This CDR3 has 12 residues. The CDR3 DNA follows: TGTGCCAGCAGCCGGACCTCGGGCCCCCAGCATTTT. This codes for CASSRTSGPQHF.

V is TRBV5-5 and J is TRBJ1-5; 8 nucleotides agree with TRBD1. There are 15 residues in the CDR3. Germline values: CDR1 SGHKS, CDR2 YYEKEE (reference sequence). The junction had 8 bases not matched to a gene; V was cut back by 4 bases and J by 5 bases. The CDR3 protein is CASSRTGLGDQPQHF. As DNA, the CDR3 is TGTGCCAGCAGCAGGACAGGGTTGGGCGATCAGCCCCAGCATTTT.

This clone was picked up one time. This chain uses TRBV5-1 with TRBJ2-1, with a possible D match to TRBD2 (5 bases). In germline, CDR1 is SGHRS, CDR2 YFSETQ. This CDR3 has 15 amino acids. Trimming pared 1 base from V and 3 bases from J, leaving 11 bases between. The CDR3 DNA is TGCGCCAGCAGCTTGAGGTTAAGCGGCTACAATGAGCAGTTCTTC. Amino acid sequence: CASSLRLSGYNEQFF.

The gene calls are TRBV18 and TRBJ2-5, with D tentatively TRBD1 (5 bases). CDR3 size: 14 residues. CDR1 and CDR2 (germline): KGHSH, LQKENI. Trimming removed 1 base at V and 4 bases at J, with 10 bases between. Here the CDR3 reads CASSPRGPTETQYF. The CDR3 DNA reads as TGTGCCAGCTCACCACGGGGCCCAACAGAGACCCAGTACTTC.

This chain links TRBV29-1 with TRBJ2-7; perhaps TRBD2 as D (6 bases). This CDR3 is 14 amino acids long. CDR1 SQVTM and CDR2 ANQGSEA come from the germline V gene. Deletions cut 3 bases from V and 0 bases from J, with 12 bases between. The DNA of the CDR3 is TGCAGCGTTGAGGAGGGGCCAAGCTCCTACGAGCAGTACTTC. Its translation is CSVEEGPSSYEQYF.

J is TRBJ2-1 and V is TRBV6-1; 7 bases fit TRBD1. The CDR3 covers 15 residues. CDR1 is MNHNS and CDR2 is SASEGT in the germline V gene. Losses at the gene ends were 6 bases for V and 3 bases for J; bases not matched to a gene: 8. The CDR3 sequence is CASRMGRGHYNEQFF. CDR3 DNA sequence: TGTGCCAGCAGAATGGGAAGGGGGCACTACAATGAGCAGTTCTTC.